The 26 T cell receptor beta chains below were found in one sample sequenced in a study of cytomegalovirus exposure and HLA in healthy donors. 60 Vbeta and 13 Jbeta primers were used in PCR. TCRdb's copy holds only in-frame clones and misses some; the assay was immunoSEQ multiplex PCR. This sample has roughly 100,000 clones, with 12% to 15% found just once. The sample was PBMCs. These receptors all stem from a female donor in good health and CMV-seronegative.

This clone has only a few counts. J is TRBJ1-2 and V is TRBV29-1; TRBD1 matches at 8 bases. V shed 7 bases, J shed 4 bases, and the junction held 20 bases outside the gene matches. The CDR3 sequence is 17 residues long. Germline V lookup: CDR1 SQVTM, CDR2 ANQGSEA. The CDR3 nucleotides read TGCAGCGGTTTAGAGGCAGGGGGCGCGAGAGGAAGCTATGGCTACACCTTC. It codes for CSGLEAGGARGSYGYTF.

This clone has only a few counts. The chain recombines TRBV7-2 with TRBJ1-4, with D possibly being TRBD1 (6 bases). The CDR3 totals 14 residues. The V end was cut by 3 bases, the J end by 6 bases, with 11 bases between. The V gene's germline CDR1 is SGHTA and CDR2 FQGNSA. Here the CDR3 reads CASSFRGHDEKLFF. DNA for the CDR3: TGTGCCAGCAGCTTTCGGGGACACGATGAAAAACTGTTTTTT.

This clone was seen more than once but under ten times. Germline is not matched at one junction end, which may reflect a read error. Other DNA sequences in this specimen translate into the identical CDR3. The chain joins TRBV29-1 to TRBJ2-5; possible D gene TRBD1, 5 bases. Germline V CDR1 and CDR2: SQVTM, ANQGSEA. The CDR3 has 13 amino acids. CDR3 residues: CSVEVGGQETQYF. Here the CDR3 DNA reads TGCAGCGTTGAAGTCGGCGGACAAGAGACTCAGTACTTC.

J is TRBJ1-4 and V is TRBV4-1; 12 nucleotides match TRBD1. This CDR3 comprises 18 residues. Germline trimming cut 3 bases from V and 3 bases from J; bases unmatched to any gene: 8. The V gene's germline CDR1 is MGHRA and CDR2 YSYEKL. The CDR3 DNA reads as TGCGCCAGCAGCCAGTCCCGGGACAGGGGGCCGGCTAATGAAAAACTGTTTTTT. It is translated as CASSQSRDRGPANEKLFF.

The table lists this clone with a few counts. Other DNA sequences of this sample code for an identical CDR3. The chain employs TRBV29-1 and TRBJ2-3, with D possibly being TRBD1 (5 bases). V lost 0 bases and J 4 bases, leaving 17 bases between the germline ends. Germline V gives CDR1 SQVTM, CDR2 ANQGSEA. This CDR3 is built from 16 residues. The CDR3 sequence is CSVEDRYRGLPDTQYF. CDR3 nucleotides: TGCAGCGTTGAAGATAGGTATAGGGGTCTGCCAGATACGCAGTATTTT.

The V call is TRBV2, the J call TRBJ2-1, with a possible D match to TRBD1 (5 bases). V was pared by 3 bases and J by 8 bases, with 17 bases between. In germline, CDR1 is SNHLY, CDR2 FYNNEI. The length of the CDR3 is 15 residues. This CDR3 reads CASSDPRVAFDEQFF. DNA for the CDR3: TGTGCCAGCAGTGACCCCAGGGTCGCTTTCGATGAGCAGTTCTTC. The full variable domain, completed using reference TRBV2 and TRBJ2-1, is EPEVTQTPSHQVTQMGQEVILRCVPISNHLYFYWYRQILGQKVEFLVSFYNNEISEKSEIFDDQFSVERPDGSNFTLKIRSTKLEDSAMYFCASSDPRVAFDEQFFGPGTRLTVL.

The CDR3 nucleotides read TGCGCCAGCAGCTCCCCACAATCGGGGACAGGGTTCGCCACAGATACGCAGTATTTT. It encodes CASSSPQSGTGFATDTQYF. The chain uses TRBV5-1 and TRBJ2-3, with 9 bases matching TRBD1. The V gene end was trimmed by 3 bases and the J gene end by 2 bases; junction bases not matched to a gene: 16. Germline lookup yields CDR1 SGHRS and CDR2 YFSETQ. The CDR3 is 19 residues long. Filled out from reference TRBV5-1 and TRBJ2-3, the complete variable domain reads KAGVTQTPRYLIKTRGQQVTLSCSPISGHRSVSWYQQTPGQGLQFLFEYFSETQRNKGNFPGRFSGRQFSNSRSEMNVSTLELGDSALYLCASSSPQSGTGFATDTQYFGPGTRLTVL.

In this sample, this clone turned up a few times. J is TRBJ1-3 and V is TRBV19; TRBD1 aligns across 7 bases. CDR3 size: 14 residues. Trimming took 6 bases from V and 2 from J; bases not matched to a gene: 4. CDR1 is LNHDA and CDR2 is SQIVND in the germline V gene (reference sequence). The CDR3 is CASRHDRAGNTIYF. The CDR3 nucleotides are TGTGCCAGTAGGCATGACAGGGCTGGAAACACCATATATTTT.

This clone was counted a few times. CDR3 nucleotides: TGTGCCACCAGCGCTGCGGGACAGTTTGGAAACACCATATATTTT. This translates into CATSAAGQFGNTIYF. This rearrangement joins TRBV15 to TRBJ1-3; 7 bases line up with TRBD1. Per the germline V gene, CDR1 is LNHNV and CDR2 is YYDKDF (reference sequence). The V and J ends lost 5 bases and 3 bases, in that order; junction bases with no gene match: 7. This CDR3 spans 15 amino acids.

CDR3 coding DNA: TGTGCCAGCAGCCGAGCTGGGGCCAACGTCCTGACTTTC. Translation gives CASSRAGANVLTF. The rearrangement uses TRBV11-3 and TRBJ2-6; D remains ambiguous. The germline gives CDR1 SGHNT, CDR2 YENEEA. V lost 5 bases and J 2 bases, leaving 4 bases between the germline ends. This CDR3 has 13 amino acids.

The chain joins TRBV4-3 to TRBJ1-1, with a tentative D call TRBD1 (5 bases). Trimming took 4 bases from V and 0 from J, leaving 6 bases between them. Looked up from germline, CDR1 is LGHNA and CDR2 is YSLEER. The CDR3 covers 13 residues. This CDR3 is CASSRTMNTEAFF. The DNA for the CDR3 is TGCGCCAGCAGCCGGACAATGAACACTGAAGCTTTCTTT.

The genes are TRBV2 and TRBJ1-2; D is ambiguous. The CDR3 totals 15 residues. CDR1 SNHLY and CDR2 FYNNEI come from the germline V gene. Trimming cost V 2 bases and J 5 bases, with 15 bases left between them. The CDR3 sequence: CASSEPPSGSYGYTF. CDR3 DNA: TGTGCCAGCAGTGAACCTCCCTCGGGGAGTTATGGCTACACCTTC.

This clone showed up just a few times. CDR3 sequence: CATWTDDYEQYF. The DNA for the CDR3 is TGTGCCACCTGGACTGACGACTACGAGCAGTACTTC. The V gene is TRBV21-1, the J gene TRBJ2-7; TRBD2 is taken as the D call from the table, unchecked against the DNA. TRBV21-1 corresponds to a pseudogene. The CDR3 is made up of 12 amino acids.

This clone was counted between two and nine times. The chain uses TRBV19 and TRBJ2-5, with 11 bases aligning to TRBD2. Germline CDR1 is LNHDA and CDR2 is SQIVND (reference sequence). Germline trimming cut 5 bases from V and 1 base from J; bases unmatched to any gene: 6. CDR3 length: 16 residues. The CDR3 sequence: CASSSSGRLTQETQYF. Written as DNA, the CDR3 is TGTGCCAGTAGTTCTAGCGGGAGGCTTACCCAAGAGACCCAGTACTTC. Supplemented by reference TRBV19 and TRBJ2-5, the full variable domain reads DGGITQSPKYLFRKEGQNVTLSCEQNLNHDAMYWYRQDPGQGLRLIYYSQIVNDFQKGDIAEGYSVSREKKESFPLTVTSAQKNPTAFYLCASSSSGRLTQETQYFGPGTRLLVL.

This chain uses TRBV5-4 with TRBJ2-7, with 7 bases identical to TRBD2. V shed 4 bases and J 2 bases; nucleotides not matched to a gene: 6. The CDR3 sequence is 14 residues long. Germline V gene sequence: CDR1 SGHNT, CDR2 YYREEE (reference sequence). The CDR3 is CASSPSSGTYEQYF. The CDR3 DNA reads TGTGCCAGCAGCCCCTCTAGCGGAACCTACGAGCAGTACTTC. Complete variable domain (other parts from reference TRBV5-4 and TRBJ2-7): ETGVTQSPTHLIKTRGQQVTLRCSSQSGHNTVSWYQQALGQGPQFIFQYYREEENGRGNFPPRFSGLQFPNYSSELNVNALELDDSALYLCASSPSSGTYEQYFGPGTRLTVT.

This clone was observed a handful of times. CDR3 DNA sequence: TGTGCCAGCAGCCAAGGGACAGGGGGCAGGTTGGGCAATCAGCCCCAGCATTTT. Its translation: CASSQGTGGRLGNQPQHF. The chain has TRBV14 and TRBJ1-5; TRBD1 aligns across 11 bases. Germline CDR1 and CDR2: SGHDN and FVKESK. This CDR3 is built from 18 residues. Trimming cost V 1 base and J 2 bases; bases outside gene matches: 7.

This clone turned up a few times. This chain connects TRBV29-1 to TRBJ2-3; TRBD2 matches at 7 bases. Per germline, CDR1 SQVTM and CDR2 ANQGSEA. The CDR3 covers 13 residues. After removal of 7 bases from V and 4 bases from J, the junction contained 8 bases not matched to a gene. The CDR3 coding sequence is TGCAGCGCCCCCGGGGGGAAGGCAGATACGCAGTATTTT. Its translation: CSAPGGKADTQYF.

This clone has more than one count but fewer than ten. This chain links TRBV6-5 with TRBJ1-2; weak D call: TRBD1 (5 bases). Germline V gives CDR1 MNHEY, CDR2 SVGAGI. This CDR3 contains 15 residues. V shed 8 bases and J shed 1 base, with 17 bases lying between them. CDR3 sequence reads: CASRPDSQINYGYTF. The CDR3 bases are TGTGCCAGCCGACCCGACAGCCAAATTAACTATGGCTACACCTTC.

This clone was picked up a small number of times. The chain is built from TRBV29-1 and TRBJ1-1; 7 bases fit TRBD1. Germline CDR1 is SQVTM and CDR2 is ANQGSEA. The trim removed 5 bases at V and 8 bases at J, leaving 2 bases unmatched. The CDR3 covers 10 residues. CDR3 nucleotides: TGCAGCGTTACAGGGGCCGAAGCTTTCTTT. Translation gives CSVTGAEAFF.

CDR3 coding DNA: TGTGCCAGCAGCCCTCGACAGGGGGCAACTGAAGCTTTCTTT. It encodes CASSPRQGATEAFF. The rearrangement joins TRBV7-2 to TRBJ1-1; TRBD1 agrees at 10 bases. The V and J ends lost 5 bases and 5 bases, in that order; junction bases with no gene match: 5. Germline V gives CDR1 SGHTA, CDR2 FQGNSA. This CDR3 has 14 residues.

This clone was counted only a few times. The chain combines TRBV6-1 with TRBJ1-1, with D perhaps TRBD1 (6 bases). The CDR3 sequence is 13 residues long. Germline V gene data show CDR1 as MNHNS and CDR2 as SASEGT. Between the trimmed V and J ends, which lost 8 bases and 2 bases, there was a span of 12 bases. This chain's CDR3 is CASHRDINTEAFF. In DNA, the CDR3 is TGTGCCAGCCACAGGGACATTAACACTGAAGCTTTCTTT.

This clone was observed a handful of times. A read error may account for a junction end that differs from germline. The chain combines TRBV4-2 with TRBJ1-1; the D is unclear. CDR1 and CDR2 (germline): LGHNA, YNFKEQ. CDR3 length: 15 residues. The CDR3 protein is CASSQDRGLNAEAFF. CDR3 nucleotide sequence: TGTGCCAGCAGCCAAGATCGAGGGCTGAACGCTGAAGCTTTCTTT.

In nucleotides, the CDR3 is TGTGCCAGCAGCTTGGTCAGGACTGGAAACACCATATATTTT. Translating it yields CASSLVRTGNTIYF. The chain couples TRBV5-6 to TRBJ1-3; D remains unclear. V lost 0 bases, J lost 2 bases, and 6 bases lay in between. This CDR3 is built from 14 residues. Germline V lookup: CDR1 SGHDT, CDR2 YYEEEE.

This clone came up a few times. The chain joins TRBV2 to TRBJ1-1, with unresolved D. CDR1 is SNHLY and CDR2 is FYNNEI in the germline V gene. The CDR3 contains 14 residues. V dropped 3 bases and J dropped 5 bases, with 13 bases sitting between them. The CDR3 DNA sequence: TGTGCCAGCAGTGATGAGGCGTCTTGGACTGAAGCTTTCTTT. Its translation is CASSDEASWTEAFF. Full variable domain (outside the CDR3, taken from reference TRBV2 and TRBJ1-1): EPEVTQTPSHQVTQMGQEVILRCVPISNHLYFYWYRQILGQKVEFLVSFYNNEISEKSEIFDDQFSVERPDGSNFTLKIRSTKLEDSAMYFCASSDEASWTEAFFGQGTRLTVV.

The sample holds a few counts of this clone. The rearrangement joins TRBV27 to TRBJ1-4, with 9 positions matching TRBD1. Trimming cost V 5 bases and J 10 bases; bases outside gene matches: 11. This CDR3 has 15 amino acids. The germline gives CDR1 MNHEY, CDR2 SMNVEV (reference sequence). In DNA, the CDR3 is TGTGCCAGCAGTAGGGGGACAGGGAGGGAGAGAAAACTGTTTTTT. It is translated as CASSRGTGRERKLFF.

The chain combines TRBV5-6 with TRBJ2-3; D is unresolved. CDR1 SGHDT and CDR2 YYEEEE come from the germline V gene. The V end lost 4 bases, the J end lost 1 base, and 7 bases lay between the germline ends. The CDR3 has 13 residues. The CDR3 protein is CASSPVGTDTQYF. In nucleotides, the CDR3 is TGTGCCAGCAGCCCGGTTGGCACAGATACGCAGTATTTT.